The 22 T cell receptor beta chains below were found in one sample sequenced in a study of T cell changes during pregnancy in multiple sclerosis. Assay: immunoSEQ multiplex PCR; the TCRdb copy retains only in-frame clones and omits some. The repertoire consists of approximately 48,000 clones, with 80% to 95% occurring once and the leading ten covering 0.35% to 0.4%. The starting material was CD4+ T cells from peripheral blood mononuclear cells, obtained after pregnancy. The source of these receptors is a female donor with multiple sclerosis, enrolled in a pregnancy study.

The chain couples TRBV5-6 to TRBJ1-1; D might be TRBD1 (6 bases). This CDR3 contains 18 residues. Germline V CDR1 and CDR2: SGHDT, YYEEEE. V dropped 3 bases and J dropped 1 base, with 22 bases sitting between them. Written as DNA, the CDR3 is TGTGCCAGCAGCTCGATGGGGGCTGGGTGGCAGGGGAACACTGAAGCTTTCTTT. This encodes CASSSMGAGWQGNTEAFF.

The CDR3 here is CASSVLAGGRETQYF. In DNA form, the CDR3 reads TGTGCCAGCAGCGTATTAGCGGGAGGGCGTGAGACCCAGTACTTC. The V call is TRBV7-2, the J call TRBJ2-5; TRBD2 agrees at 11 bases. This CDR3 comprises 15 residues. Germline V gene sequence: CDR1 SGHTA, CDR2 FQGNSA. The trim removed 5 bases at V and 5 bases at J, leaving 7 bases unmatched.

The rearrangement links TRBV11-2 to TRBJ2-7, with D hard to call. CDR3 length: 12 residues. V gave up 4 bases and J gave up 0 bases, with 4 bases separating them. Germline CDR1 and CDR2: SGHAT and FQNNGV. CDR3 coding DNA: TGTGCCAGCAGCTACATCTCCTACGAGCAGTACTTC. Its protein is CASSYISYEQYF.

This chain connects TRBV7-7 to TRBJ1-4, with D tentatively TRBD1 (5 bases). Deletions cut 1 base from V and 12 bases from J, with 12 bases between. The CDR3 contains 13 residues. CDR1 is SSHAT, CDR2 FNYEAQ, per germline (reference sequence). Written as DNA, the CDR3 is TGTGCCAGCAGCTTAGAGCTGTGGGGGGAACTGTTTTTT. This codes for CASSLELWGELFF.

This clone was recorded only once. CDR3 loop: CASSDTGSQPQHF. CDR3 in DNA: TGTGCCAGCAGTGACACAGGGAGTCAGCCCCAGCATTTT. V gene TRBV2 combines with J gene TRBJ1-5, with D perhaps TRBD1 (6 bases). Trimming took 3 bases from V and 6 from J, leaving 9 bases between them. Germline V lookup: CDR1 SNHLY, CDR2 FYNNEI. The CDR3 loop spans 13 amino acids.

The rearrangement joins TRBV29-1 to TRBJ1-2; no clear D. Deletions cut 4 bases from V and 7 bases from J, with 13 bases between. CDR3 length equals 12 residues. Germline lookup yields CDR1 SQVTM and CDR2 ANQGSEA. The CDR3 coding sequence is TGCAGCGTTGCCACTTCGGTCGGTGGCTACACCTTC. Residues: CSVATSVGGYTF. The full variable domain, with the rest looked up from reference TRBV29-1 and TRBJ1-2, is SAVISQKPSRDICQRGTSLTIQCQVDSQVTMMFWYRQQPGQSLTLIATANQGSEATYESGFVIDKFPISRPNLTFSTLTVSNMSPEDSSIYLCSVATSVGGYTFGSGTRLTVV.

The chain has TRBV4-1 and TRBJ2-7; 7 nucleotides match TRBD1. Losses at the gene ends were 2 bases for V and 1 base for J; bases not matched to a gene: 2. The CDR3 sequence is 14 residues long. The germline V gene has CDR1 MGHRA and CDR2 YSYEKL. Here the CDR3 reads CASSQPGQSYEQYF. Written as DNA, the CDR3 is TGCGCCAGCAGCCAACCGGGACAGTCCTACGAGCAGTACTTC.

V gene TRBV5-4 combines with J gene TRBJ2-5; maybe TRBD1 (6 bases). The CDR3 is 16 residues long. CDR1 and CDR2 from the germline V gene are SGHNT and YYREEE (reference sequence). Trimming shortened V by 4 bases and J by 5 bases, and 21 bases separated the two germline ends. The CDR3 sequence is CASSPKAQGREETQYF. The CDR3 DNA is TGTGCCAGCAGCCCAAAGGCACAGGGCCGTGAGGAGACCCAGTACTTC.

The J gene is TRBJ1-3, the V gene TRBV7-9, with TRBD1 as a possible D gene (5 bases). Trimming cost V 3 bases and J 1 base, with 10 bases left between them. The CDR3 loop spans 15 amino acids. CDR1 is SEHNR, CDR2 FQNEAQ, per germline (reference sequence). The CDR3 bases are TGTGCCAGCAGCTTGGGGGACTTGTCTGGAAACACCATATATTTT. This translates into CASSLGDLSGNTIYF. Combining the CDR3 with reference TRBV7-9 and TRBJ1-3 gives the whole variable domain DTGVSQNPRHKITKRGQNVTFRCDPISEHNRLYWYRQTLGQGPEFLTYFQNEAQLEKSRLLSDRFSAERPKGSFSTLEIQRTEQGDSAMYLCASSLGDLSGNTIYFGEGSWLTVV.

The V and J genes are TRBV11-2 and TRBJ2-7, with 13 bases matching TRBD2. V dropped 2 bases and J dropped 6; count of bases not matched to a gene: 16. Germline CDR1 is SGHAT and CDR2 is FQNNGV. CDR3 length equals 19 residues. This CDR3 reads CASSLSRTSGRTVSREQYF. DNA for the CDR3: TGTGCCAGCAGCTTAAGTCGGACTAGCGGGAGAACAGTTTCGCGCGAGCAGTACTTC.

This chain joins TRBV19 and TRBJ1-2; 8 bases agree with TRBD1. This CDR3 has 15 residues. Germline loops: CDR1 LNHDA, CDR2 SQIVND (reference sequence). The V and J ends lost 5 bases and 0 bases, in that order; junction bases with no gene match: 5. The CDR3: CASSRQGSPNYGYTF. In DNA form, the CDR3 reads TGTGCCAGTAGTCGACAGGGGAGCCCTAACTATGGCTACACCTTC.

V is TRBV7-3 and J is TRBJ2-2; 10 positions agree with TRBD2. Germline V lookup: CDR1 SGHTA, CDR2 FQGTGA. CDR3 length: 18 amino acids. V shed 5 bases and J 5 bases; nucleotides not matched to a gene: 14. CDR3 residues: CASSLSRLAGLRTGELFF. CDR3 nucleotides: TGTGCCAGCAGCCTATCTCGACTAGCGGGCCTTAGGACCGGGGAGCTGTTTTTT.

The chain employs TRBV6-1 and TRBJ2-3, with 11 bases lining up with TRBD2. The J segment lost 2 bases and the V segment lost 5 bases, leaving 3 bases of the junction unmatched. The CDR3 runs to 15 residues. Germline CDR1 and CDR2: MNHNS and SASEGT. CDR3 sequence reads: CASSLSGRATDTQYF. In DNA form, the CDR3 reads TGTGCCAGCAGTCTTAGCGGGAGGGCCACAGATACGCAGTATTTT.

The chain employs TRBV19 and TRBJ2-5; 12 bases are shared with TRBD1. The CDR3 length is 18 residues. CDR1 and CDR2 from the germline V gene are LNHDA and SQIVND (reference sequence). Losses at the gene ends were 1 base for V and 2 bases for J; bases not matched to a gene: 8. The CDR3 DNA sequence: TGTGCCAGTAGTATAGGGGGGACAGGGGGCACGAGGCAAGAGACCCAGTACTTC. Amino acid sequence: CASSIGGTGGTRQETQYF.

A few counts support this clone. CDR3 DNA: TGCGCCAGCAGCAGCATGAACACTGAAGCTTTCTTT. Its protein product is CASSSMNTEAFF. The V call is TRBV4-1, the J call TRBJ1-1, with D hard to call. This CDR3 contains 12 residues. Germline values: CDR1 MGHRA, CDR2 YSYEKL. Deletions cut 5 bases from V and 0 bases from J, with 4 bases between.

Here the CDR3 reads CASSSRTSGRGSYNEQFF. DNA for the CDR3: TGCGCCAGCAGCTCACGGACTAGCGGGAGAGGCTCCTACAATGAGCAGTTCTTC. The chain recombines TRBV5-1 with TRBJ2-1, with 13 positions matching TRBD2. The ends lost 3 bases at V and 0 bases at J; junction bases unmatched: 6. Germline CDR1 SGHRS, CDR2 YFSETQ. This CDR3 comprises 18 residues.

V gene TRBV27 combines with J gene TRBJ2-2, with D possibly TRBD2 on 5 matching bases. In germline, CDR1 is MNHEY, CDR2 SMNVEV (reference sequence). CDR3 length: 15 residues. V was trimmed by 5 bases and J by 1 base, leaving 11 bases between them. CDR3: CASSTRGKNTGELFF. The CDR3 region has the DNA TGTGCCAGCAGTACCCGGGGTAAGAACACCGGGGAGCTGTTTTTT.

This chain links TRBV6-5 with TRBJ2-7; TRBD2 is a possible D gene (5 bases). V lost 2 bases, J lost 9 bases, and 11 bases lay in between. Germline V CDR1 and CDR2: MNHEY, SVGAGI. CDR3 length: 12 residues. As DNA, the CDR3 is TGTGCCAGCAGTTACAGTGGTGGAGGGCAGTACTTC. Amino acids: CASSYSGGGQYF.

This clone was counted a single time. The chain links TRBV5-1 to TRBJ1-2; weak D call: TRBD1 (5 bases). This CDR3 is built from 14 residues. V was trimmed by 1 base and J by 5 bases, leaving 12 bases between them. The germline V gene has CDR1 SGHRS and CDR2 YFSETQ. DNA for the CDR3: TGCGCCAGCAGCTTGCTAGGGGCCACTTATGGCTACACCTTC. Its protein is CASSLLGATYGYTF.

The rearrangement uses TRBV6-5 and TRBJ1-2, with a possible D match to TRBD1 (6 bases). Germline lookup yields CDR1 MNHEY and CDR2 SVGAGI. The V end was cut by 6 bases, the J end by 4 bases, with 12 bases between. This CDR3 has 13 residues. The CDR3 loop reads CASSQQGVYGYTF. CDR3 sequence (DNA): TGTGCCAGCAGCCAACAGGGAGTCTATGGCTACACCTTC.

The V gene is TRBV30, the J gene TRBJ1-1, with D possibly TRBD1 on 5 matching bases. There are 13 residues in the CDR3. In germline, CDR1 is GTSNPN, CDR2 SVGIG (reference sequence). Trimming stripped 3 bases from V and 3 bases from J, with 11 bases between. The CDR3: CAWRPDRYTEAFF. CDR3 nucleotides: TGTGCCTGGAGACCAGACAGATACACTGAAGCTTTCTTT. Based on the CDR3 plus reference TRBV30 and TRBJ1-1, the full variable domain is SQTIHQWPATLVQPVGSPLSLECTVEGTSNPNLYWYRQAAGRGLQLLFYSVGIGQISSEVPQNLSASRPQDRQFILSSKKLLLSDSGFYLCAWRPDRYTEAFFGQGTRLTVV.

This chain links TRBV6-5 with TRBJ2-2; 7 bases are shared with TRBD1. The germline V gene has CDR1 MNHEY and CDR2 SVGAGI. V was clipped by 11 bases and J by 4 bases; unmatched bases: 10. This CDR3 is 14 amino acids long. In nucleotides, the CDR3 is TGTGCCGGGAGACAGGGCGTAAGCACCGGGGAGCTGTTTTTT. It specifies CAGRQGVSTGELFF.